These 3 T cell receptor beta chains were sequenced from one sample in a study of post-analysis software for immune sequencing data. Whole-study results and caveats: Comparison of patients with controls showed 5 or 6 TRBV segments more frequent in patients, TRBV5-6, TRBV5-1 and TRBV20-1 among them.

These receptors' targets are unknown. The TCR beta cDNA libraries carried unique molecular identifiers. TCRdb called the PCR reads again in MiXCR, with one record for every CDR3 protein. The sample yields hundreds of thousands of distinct CDR3 sequences, approximately 59% seen once. Source material: blood. The receptor set was obtained from a girl aged 2-15 years with multiple sclerosis.

The V gene is TRBV6-2 or TRBV6-3, the J gene TRBJ1-6; the match to TRBD1 covers 10 bases. J was trimmed by 9 bases and V by 8 bases; bases with no gene match: 13. In germline, CDR1 is MNHEY, CDR2 SVGEGT. CDR3 size: 16 residues. CDR3 amino acids: CASVPTGGFPSSPLHF. CDR3 DNA: TGTGCCAGCGTACCGACAGGGGGCTTCCCTAGTTCACCCCTCCACTTT.

The rearrangement links TRBV24-1 to TRBJ2-2, with 11 bases matching TRBD2. Germline trimming cut 1 base from V and 1 base from J; bases unmatched to any gene: 7. The CDR3 consists of 19 residues. Germline V CDR1 and CDR2: KGHDR, SFDVKD. This CDR3 is CATSDFRLAGIQNTGELFF. The CDR3 bases are TGTGCCACCAGTGATTTCAGACTAGCGGGGATCCAGAACACCGGGGAGCTGTTTTTT.

The V call is TRBV7-2, the J call TRBJ2-3; D is uncertain. The CDR3 totals 13 residues. CDR1 is SGHTA, CDR2 FQGNSA, per germline. With 2 bases removed from V and 4 bases from J, the gap between germline ends came to 7 bases. The CDR3 DNA reads TGTGCCAGCAGCTTATCCGAGGCAGATACGCAGTATTTT. It specifies CASSLSEADTQYF.